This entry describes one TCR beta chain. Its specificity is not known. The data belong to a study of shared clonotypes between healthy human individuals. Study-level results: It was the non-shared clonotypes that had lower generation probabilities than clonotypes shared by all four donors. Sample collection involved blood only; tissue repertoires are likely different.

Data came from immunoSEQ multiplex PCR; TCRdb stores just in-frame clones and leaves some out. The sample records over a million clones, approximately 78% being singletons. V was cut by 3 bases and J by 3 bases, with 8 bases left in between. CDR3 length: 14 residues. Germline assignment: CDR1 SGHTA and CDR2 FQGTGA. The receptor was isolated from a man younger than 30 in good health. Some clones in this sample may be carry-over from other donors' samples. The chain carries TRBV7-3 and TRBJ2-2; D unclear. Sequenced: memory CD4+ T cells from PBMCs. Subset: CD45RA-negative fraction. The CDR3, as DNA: TGTGCCAGCAGCTTCGTGGAAGACACCGGGGAGCTGTTTTTT. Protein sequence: CASSFVEDTGELFF.